This entry describes one T cell receptor beta chain. Its antigen is not known. Profiled with immunoSEQ multiplex PCR; TCRdb holds only in-frame clones, not every one. The table has approximately 180,000 clones, 80% to 90% seen once. The data were taken from a study of T cell responses to AZD1222 COVID-19 vaccine. V was clipped by 8 bases and J by 1 base; unmatched bases: 3. This CDR3 has 13 residues. Looked up from germline, CDR1 is ENHRY and CDR2 is SYGVKD. Study-wide results and caveats: Repertoires were obtained solely post-peak T cell response.

This sequence originates from an adult in good health. V usage is TRBV10-3 and J usage is TRBJ1-2, with 8 bases identical to TRBD1. This sample comprised peripheral blood, obtained on day 0 of AZD1222 vaccination. The CDR3 loop reads CAISQGVNYGYTF. The CDR3 bases are TGTGCCATCTCACAGGGGGTTAACTATGGCTACACCTTC.